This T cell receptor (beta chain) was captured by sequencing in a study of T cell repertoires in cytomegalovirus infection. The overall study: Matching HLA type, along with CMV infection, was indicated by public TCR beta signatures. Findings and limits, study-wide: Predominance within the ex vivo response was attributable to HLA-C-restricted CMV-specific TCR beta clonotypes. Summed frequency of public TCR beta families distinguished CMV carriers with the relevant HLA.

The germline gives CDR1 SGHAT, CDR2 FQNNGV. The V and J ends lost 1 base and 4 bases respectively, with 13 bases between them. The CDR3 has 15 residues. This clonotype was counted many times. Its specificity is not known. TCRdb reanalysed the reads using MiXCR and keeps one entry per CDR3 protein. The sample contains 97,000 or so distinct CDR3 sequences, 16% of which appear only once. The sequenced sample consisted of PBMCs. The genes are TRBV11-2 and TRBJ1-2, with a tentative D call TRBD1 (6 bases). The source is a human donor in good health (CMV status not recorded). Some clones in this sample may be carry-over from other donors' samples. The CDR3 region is CASSLVGRGGYGYTF. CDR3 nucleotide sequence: TGTGCCAGCAGCTTAGTAGGCAGGGGAGGCTATGGCTACACCTTC.